This record looks at one T cell receptor beta chain sequence and its context. The CDR3 contains 13 residues. The germline V gene has CDR1 WNHNN and CDR2 SYGVQD (reference sequence). Trimming took 6 bases from V and 4 from J; bases not matched to a gene: 4. Only in-frame clones appear in the TCRdb table, and some are missing; sequencing was by immunoSEQ multiplex PCR. The table has some 39,000 clones, over 90% seen once. These data belong to a study of graft-versus-host responses after intestinal transplantation. This sequence originates from a human patient who received an intestinal transplant, so some T cells may come from the graft donor. The material sequenced was PBMCs, taken 734 days after intestinal transplantation. The chain is built from TRBV10-1 and TRBJ2-3; 7 bases align to TRBD1. CDR3 coding DNA: TGCGCCAGCAGGGGCGACAGGGCAGATACGCAGTATTTT. It is translated as CASRGDRADTQYF.